The present entry profiles one T cell receptor (beta chain) with its context. Its antigen remains unidentified. The sample is drawn from a study of T cell responses to AZD1222 COVID-19 vaccine. The study's findings and limits: Repertoires were obtained only post-peak T cell response. At study baseline, merely more than 5 AZD1222 recipients were seropositive. Spike as a whole was targeted by vaccine-associated CD4 TCRs, dominant at 160-218 and 743-854. Mostly white British, mostly female donors; authors suggested clonal diversity may be underestimated.

CDR1 is SGHAT, CDR2 FQNNGV, per germline. V was cut by 1 base and J by 9 bases, with 10 bases left in between. This CDR3 is 13 amino acids long. Sequencing was performed with immunoSEQ multiplex PCR; in TCRdb, only in-frame clones are kept and a portion is missing. The repertoire holds fewer than 85,000 clones, with 70% to 90% as singletons. This receptor was obtained from an adult who received the AZD1222 COVID-19 vaccine. The chain uses TRBV11-2 and TRBJ2-1; D is perhaps TRBD2 (6 bases). The sample in question was peripheral blood, obtained 28 days after the second AZD1222 dose. In DNA, the CDR3 is TGTGCCAGCAGCTTAGGACTAGAGGGTGAGCAGTTCTTC. Residues: CASSLGLEGEQFF.